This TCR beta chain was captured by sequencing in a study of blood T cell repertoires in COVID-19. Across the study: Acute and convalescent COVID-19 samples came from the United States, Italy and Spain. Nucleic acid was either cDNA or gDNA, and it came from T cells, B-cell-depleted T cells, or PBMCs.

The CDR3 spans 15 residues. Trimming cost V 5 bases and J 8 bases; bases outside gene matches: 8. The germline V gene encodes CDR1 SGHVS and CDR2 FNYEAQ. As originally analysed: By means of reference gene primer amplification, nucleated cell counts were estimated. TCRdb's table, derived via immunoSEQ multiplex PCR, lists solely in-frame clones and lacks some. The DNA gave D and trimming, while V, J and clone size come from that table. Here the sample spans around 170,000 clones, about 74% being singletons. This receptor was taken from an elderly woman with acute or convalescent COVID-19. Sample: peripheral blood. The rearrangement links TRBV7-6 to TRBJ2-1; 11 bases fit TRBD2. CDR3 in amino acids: CASSGGYSGRDEQFF. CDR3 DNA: TGTGCCAGCAGCGGAGGGTATAGCGGGAGGGATGAGCAGTTCTTC.